This TCR beta chain stems from a study of preoperative IRX-2 immunotherapy in early breast cancer. CDR1 is MNHGY, CDR2 SAAAGT, per germline. Deletions cut 10 bases from V and 0 bases from J, with 16 bases between. This CDR3 contains 16 residues. Generated by immunoSEQ multiplex PCR, the TCRdb table keeps only in-frame clones and is missing some. The repertoire holds approximately 38,000 clones, 80% to 90% seen once, with about 1.5% in the top ten. The sample's treatment: preoperative locoregional IRX-2 cytokine immunotherapy. This phase Ib study tested locoregional IRX-2 cytokine immunotherapy given before surgery.

The TCR was taken from a human donor with breast cancer. Material: lymph node tissue, obtained after IRX-2 immunotherapy. The chain uses TRBV6-8 and TRBJ2-6, with D possibly matching TRBD2 (6 bases). The DNA for the CDR3 is TGTGCCATCAGATCGGGACTGGACTCTGGGGCCAACGTCCTGACTTTC. Translation gives CAIRSGLDSGANVLTF.